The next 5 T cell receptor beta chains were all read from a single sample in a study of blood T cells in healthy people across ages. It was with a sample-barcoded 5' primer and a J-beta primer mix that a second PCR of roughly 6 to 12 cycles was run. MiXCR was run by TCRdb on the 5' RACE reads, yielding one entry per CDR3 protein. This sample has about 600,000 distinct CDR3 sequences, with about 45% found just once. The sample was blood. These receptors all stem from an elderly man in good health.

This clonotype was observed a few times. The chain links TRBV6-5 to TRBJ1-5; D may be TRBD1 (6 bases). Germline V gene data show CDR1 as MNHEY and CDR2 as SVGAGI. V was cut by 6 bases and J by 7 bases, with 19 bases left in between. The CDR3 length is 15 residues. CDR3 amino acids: CASSPGQTSGQPQHF. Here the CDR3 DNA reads TGTGCCAGCAGCCCGGGACAAACATCGGGGCAGCCCCAGCATTTT.

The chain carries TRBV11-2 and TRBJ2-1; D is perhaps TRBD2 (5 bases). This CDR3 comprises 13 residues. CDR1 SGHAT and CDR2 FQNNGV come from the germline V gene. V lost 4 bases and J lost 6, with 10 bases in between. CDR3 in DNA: TGTGCCAGCAGCTCCGGACTCACCAATGAGCAGTTCTTC. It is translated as CASSSGLTNEQFF.

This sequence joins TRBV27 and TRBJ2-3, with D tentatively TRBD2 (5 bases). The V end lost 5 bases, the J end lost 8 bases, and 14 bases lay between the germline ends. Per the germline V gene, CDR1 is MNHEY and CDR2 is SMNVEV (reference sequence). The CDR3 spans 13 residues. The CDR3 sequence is CASSATAAGTQYF. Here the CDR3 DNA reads TGTGCCAGCAGTGCTACGGCTGCGGGTACGCAGTATTTT.

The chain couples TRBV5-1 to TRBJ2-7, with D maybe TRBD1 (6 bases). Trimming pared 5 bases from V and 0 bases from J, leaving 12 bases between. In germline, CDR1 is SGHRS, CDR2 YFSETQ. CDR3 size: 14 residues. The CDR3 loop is CASRQEQGSYEQYF. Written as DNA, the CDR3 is TGCGCCAGCAGACAAGAACAGGGCTCCTACGAGCAGTACTTC.

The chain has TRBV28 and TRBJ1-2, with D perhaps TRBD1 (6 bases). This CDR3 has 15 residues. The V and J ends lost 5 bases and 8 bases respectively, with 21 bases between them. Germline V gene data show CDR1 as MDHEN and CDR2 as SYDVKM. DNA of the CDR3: TGTGCCAGCAGTCCGCCGGGACAAAAAGGCAGGGGCTACACCTTC. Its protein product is CASSPPGQKGRGYTF.